This T cell receptor beta chain is from a study of blood T cell repertoires in COVID-19 (dated by TCRdb to the early 2020s). Some background on the complete study: Collaborator samples came from the United States, Italy and Spain and covered acute and convalescent phases of COVID-19. The material from the prospective study consisted of cDNA or gDNA derived from T cells, B-cell-depleted T cells, or PBMCs. Samples came from the ongoing ImmuneRACE study (first 160 participants) plus 1,254 subjects from 6 global collaborators. Where available, HLA class I and class II types were taken from metadata supplied by the sample provider and were not determined by assay-based typing. Subjects who had been exposed to COVID-19, were actively infected with it, or had recovered from it provided the deeply sampled blood TCRbeta repertoires that made up the dataset. Sample metadata almost always included a de-identified subject ID, COVID-19 status, age in years and sex. The repertoires were released in a freely available public database meant as a resource for research on the immune response to SARS-CoV-2.

Beyond this particular receptor, the publication reports: How much clinical and demographic metadata was included differed by source and by participant, and the metadata was provided uncurated.

The immunoSEQ Assay, a bias-controlled multiplex PCR, was used to amplify TCRbeta CDR3 regions from genomic DNA. In the paper's pipeline: The number of nucleated cells in each sample was estimated from the amplification of reference gene primers within the assay. To quantify the absolute abundance of each unique TCRbeta CDR3 rearrangement, sequence reads were collapsed and filtered. For each sample, productive Simpson clonality was calculated as the square root of Simpson's diversity index across productive rearrangements. TCRdb provides this immuneACCESS table in a form limited to in-frame rearrangements. Some clones are lacking; in checked studies, under half of them reflect an unresolved V gene, and why the rest are absent is not known. V and J calls and clone size come straight from that table; D and trimming were deduced from the DNA. The table for this sample lists about 100,000 clones; around nine tenths of them were counted only once. The top ten clones comprise under 5.5% of the sample.

Whole blood was collected in K2EDTA tubes by collaborating institutions according to the institutions' own protocols. For TCRbeta analysis, collaborators shipped samples in one of three forms: frozen whole blood, isolated PBMCs, or DNA extracted from either of those sample types. CDR1 and CDR2 are drawn from the germline V gene (reference sequence): MNHNY, SVGAGI. The CDR3 holds 13 amino acids from the cysteine to the phenylalanine. Of the read, only the CDR3 DNA is kept; its 39 bases are in frame from base 1. As to this clone: The antigen it binds to is not known. An end of the junction does not agree with germline; a read error may underlie this.

This receptor chain uses TRBV6-6 and TRBJ1-5, with the D gene call left open. Sequencing was carried out using peripheral blood. This receptor was taken from a human donor in a cohort sampled during active COVID-19. The DNA sequence is given as TGTGCCAGCAGTTACTCGCAACAAGAACCCACCTCGTTT. Translated, it gives CASSYSQQEPTSF.